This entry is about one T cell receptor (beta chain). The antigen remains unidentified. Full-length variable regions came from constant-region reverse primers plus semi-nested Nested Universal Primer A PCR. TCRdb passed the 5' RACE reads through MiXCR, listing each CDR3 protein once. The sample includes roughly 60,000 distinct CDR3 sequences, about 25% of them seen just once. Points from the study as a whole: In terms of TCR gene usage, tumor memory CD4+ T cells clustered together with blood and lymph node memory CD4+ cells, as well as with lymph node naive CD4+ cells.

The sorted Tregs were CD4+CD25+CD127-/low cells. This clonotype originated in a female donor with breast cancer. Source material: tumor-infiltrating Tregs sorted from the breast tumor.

CDR3 nucleotide sequence: TGTGCCAGCAGCTCTTTGTGGGGGCGAAGAAGGTCAGGCGACTACAATGAGCAGTTCTTC. This translates into CASSSLWGRRRSGDYNEQFF. The chain employs TRBV3-1 and TRBJ2-1, with D possibly TRBD1 on 6 matching bases. This CDR3 is 20 amino acids long. In germline, CDR1 is LGHDT, CDR2 YNNKEL (reference sequence). Between the trimmed V and J ends, which lost 5 bases and 3 bases, there was a span of 29 bases.